This TCR beta chain was sequenced in a study of cytomegalovirus exposure and HLA in healthy donors (TCRdb year 2017). General notes on the study: A later analysis indicated that the roughly 130 validation repertoires were generated on the platform also employed for the 650 to 850 repertoires of the first cohort. In addition to the first cohort of 666 subjects, a separate validation cohort of around 110 different subjects was used. The study combined high-throughput TCR immunosequencing, statistical association of individual TCRs with disease status, and machine learning to predict cytomegalovirus infection status. The aim of the study was to test whether cataloging public T cell receptors could identify signatures of past pathogen exposure.

The donors belonged to the validation cohort of about 120 subjects, which was separate from the roughly 700-subject first cohort. The germline ends are 11 bases apart after V is trimmed by 0 bases and J by 5 bases. Taken from the germline V gene, the CDR1 and CDR2 loops are SGHDT and YYEEEE. Counted from cysteine to phenylalanine, this CDR3 has 15 amino acids. CDR3 DNA only is kept here, 45 bases in frame from base 1. As to this clone: This receptor's antigen is unknown. The record has no base qualities; no much larger clone is one base away.

Library preparation used the immunoSEQ multiplex PCR assay. In the authors' own workflow: A statistical classification framework was developed to diagnose cytomegalovirus status using the catalog of TCR beta chain sequences. Sourced from immuneACCESS, this table was stored by TCRdb with only in-frame sequences that have V and J called. A share of the clones is absent; for the studies checked, an unresolved V gene accounts for under half, and the remainder has no known explanation. The V and J calls and the clone size are those of that table, but D and trimming were determined from the DNA. The sample data list about 140,000 clones, and 84% of these were observed just once. Clones ranked in the top ten supply around 1.4% of the sample. Broader findings and caveats from the paper: The authors suggested that the approach could potentially be extended to other disease states and immunological phenotypes. The classifier was reported to diagnose cytomegalovirus status with high specificity and sensitivity in both the original and validation cohorts. Three of the identified cytomegalovirus-associated TCR beta chains were confirmed in vitro to be specific for cytomegalovirus antigens. All 120 or so repertoires were used to score co-occurrence in the validation cohort in a later analysis, because that analysis had no HLA typing for the cohort. In a later analysis, TCRs clustered in the first cohort were found to also tend to co-occur in the approximately 110 validation repertoires, with 90% to 95% of cluster scores above 0. A total of 150 to 200 TCR beta chains were listed by the study as associated with cytomegalovirus. Most TCR sequences were seen in very few donors, while some public TCRs were found in many individuals.

The sample was PBMCs. The receptor was derived from a woman aged 30 to 39 in good health and CMV-seronegative. The V gene is TRBV5-6 and the J gene is TRBJ2-2; matching of 6 bases hints at TRBD1 as the D gene. Read as DNA, the sequence is TGTGCCAGCAGCTTGGACAGGGATCGGACCGGGGAGCTGTTTTTT. It specifies CASSLDRDRTGELFF.